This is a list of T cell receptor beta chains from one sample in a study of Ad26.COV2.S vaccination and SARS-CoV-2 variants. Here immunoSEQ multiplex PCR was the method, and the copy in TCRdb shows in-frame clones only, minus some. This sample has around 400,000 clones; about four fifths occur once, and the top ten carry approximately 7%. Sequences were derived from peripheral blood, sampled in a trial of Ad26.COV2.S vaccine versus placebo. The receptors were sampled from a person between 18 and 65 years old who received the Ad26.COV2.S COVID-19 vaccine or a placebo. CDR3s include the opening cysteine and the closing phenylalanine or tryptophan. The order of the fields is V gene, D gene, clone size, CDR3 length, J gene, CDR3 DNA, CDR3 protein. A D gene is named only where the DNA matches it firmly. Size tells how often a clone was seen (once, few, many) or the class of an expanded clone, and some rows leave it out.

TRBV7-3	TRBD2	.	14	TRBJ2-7	TGTGCCAGCAGCCCCTCGGGGGGGGCCTCCGAGCAGTACTTC	CASSPSGGASEQYF
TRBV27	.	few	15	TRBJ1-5	TGTGCCAGCGGCCGGGGGGGGGTTGGCAATCAGCCCCAGCATTTT	CASGRGGVGNQPQHF
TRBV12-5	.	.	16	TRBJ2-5	TGTGCTAGTGGTTTGGTGGCGGTGGGAAGTCAAGAGACCCAGTACTTC	CASGLVAVGSQETQYF
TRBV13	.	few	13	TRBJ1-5	TGTGCCAGCAGCTTGTCCAGGGATCAGCCCCAGCATTTT	CASSLSRDQPQHF
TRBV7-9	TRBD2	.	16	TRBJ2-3	TGTGCCAGCAGCTATACGACTAGCGGATACACAGATACGCAGTATTTT	CASSYTTSGYTDTQYF
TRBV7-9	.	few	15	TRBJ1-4	TGTGCCAGCAGCTTAGCGGGCCGGCTTAATGAAAAACTGTTTTTT	CASSLAGRLNEKLFF
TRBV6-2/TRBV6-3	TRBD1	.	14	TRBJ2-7	TGTGCCAGCAGTTTCCGGGACAGCTCCTACGAGCAGTACTTC	CASSFRDSSYEQYF
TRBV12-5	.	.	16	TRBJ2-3	TGTGCTAGTGGTTTGGCCTGGGTGGGAAGCGCAGATACGCAGTATTTT	CASGLAWVGSADTQYF
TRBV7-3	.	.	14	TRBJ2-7	TGTGCCAGCAGCCCGACTAAAGGAAGCTACGAGCAGTACTTC	CASSPTKGSYEQYF
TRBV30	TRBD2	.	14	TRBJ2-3	TGTGCCTGTGTGAATAGCGGGAGGGCAGATACGCAGTATTTT	CACVNSGRADTQYF
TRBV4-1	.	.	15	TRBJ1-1	TGCGCCAGCAGCCAAGATTTGATGGAGTGGGCTGAAGCTTTCTTT	CASSQDLMEWAEAFF